Sequencing of this T cell receptor (beta chain) was carried out in a study of OX40 agonist ivuxolimab in advanced cancers. Overall study: With a range of roughly 20 to 90, age averaged approximately 60 years, and nearly 85% were male.

With 5 bases removed from V and 0 bases from J, the gap between germline ends came to 12 bases. Germline-derived CDR1 and CDR2 are MNHNS and SASEGT. This CDR3 comprises 15 residues. The protocol was immunoSEQ multiplex PCR, while the TCRdb copy is restricted to in-frame clones and leaves out a portion. Of around 45,000 clones in the sample, roughly 90% are singletons; the top ten hold under 10%. The chain employs TRBV6-1 and TRBJ2-3; unclear D gene. The sequence came from an adult with an advanced solid tumor such as melanoma, head and neck, liver or kidney cancer. Sequenced here: CD4+ or CD8+ T cells sorted from blood, sampled in a trial of the OX40 agonist ivuxolimab. The CDR3 DNA reads as TGTGCCAGCAGTCCCGGAGACCATAGCACAGATACGCAGTATTTT. It yields the protein CASSPGDHSTDTQYF.